The entry below describes one TCR beta chain. Its antigen is unknown. CDR1 and CDR2 from the germline V gene are SNHLY and FYNNEI. The CDR3 runs to 14 residues. V shed 6 bases, J shed 0 bases, and the junction held 4 bases outside the gene matches. Blood CD8+ and CD4+ T cells underwent high-throughput TCR beta sequencing. Included as multiple sclerosis controls were treatment-naive patients who had stable or active relapsing-remitting disease. The data originate from a study of CD8 T cells in Susac syndrome. It was with random hexamers that roughly 0.5 to 1 ug RNA was reverse transcribed. The method of amplification for TCR beta CDR3 was immunoSEQ multiplex PCR, covering 54 Vbeta and 13 Jbeta. MiXCR, applied by TCRdb to the immunoSEQ multiplex PCR reads, yields one record per CDR3 protein. The profile shows around 300,000 distinct CDR3 sequences, about 91% of them singletons. Study outcomes and limitations: Only a relatively small number of individuals were included in the TCR sequencing and HLA analysis.

This clonotype originated in a human donor with multiple sclerosis. This sequence joins TRBV2 and TRBJ2-7, with 8 positions matching TRBD1. The source material was CD4+ T cells from PBMCs. The CDR3: CASRRQGSSYEQYF. CDR3 DNA: TGTGCCAGCAGAAGACAGGGGAGCTCCTACGAGCAGTACTTC.